This TCR beta chain was retrieved from a study of cytomegalovirus exposure and HLA in healthy donors. Study context: Unique TCRs from HLA-typed donors, some 85 million of them, were held in an early data release.

Looked up from germline, CDR1 is SGHTA and CDR2 is FQGNSA. This CDR3 comprises 14 residues. V shed 4 bases and J shed 2 bases, with 11 bases lying between them. The PCR contained 60 Vbeta and 13 Jbeta primers. Here immunoSEQ multiplex PCR was the method, and the copy in TCRdb shows in-frame clones only, minus some. Of 95,000 to 150,000 clones listed, more than 60% were seen once; the top ten hold under 9%. This clonotype was obtained from a woman aged 40 to 50 in good health and CMV-seropositive. The chain is built from TRBV7-2 and TRBJ2-5, with D possibly matching TRBD1 (6 bases). The specimen was PBMCs. The CDR3 region is CASSSGTLQETQYF. CDR3 bases: TGTGCCAGCAGCTCCGGGACACTACAAGAGACCCAGTACTTC. The entire variable domain, with the rest obtained from reference TRBV7-2 and TRBJ2-5, is as follows: GAGVSQSPSNKVTEKGKDVELRCDPISGHTALYWYRQSLGQGLEFLIYFQGNSAPDKSGLPSDRFSAERTGGSVSTLTIQRTQQEDSAVYLCASSSGTLQETQYFGPGTRLLVL.